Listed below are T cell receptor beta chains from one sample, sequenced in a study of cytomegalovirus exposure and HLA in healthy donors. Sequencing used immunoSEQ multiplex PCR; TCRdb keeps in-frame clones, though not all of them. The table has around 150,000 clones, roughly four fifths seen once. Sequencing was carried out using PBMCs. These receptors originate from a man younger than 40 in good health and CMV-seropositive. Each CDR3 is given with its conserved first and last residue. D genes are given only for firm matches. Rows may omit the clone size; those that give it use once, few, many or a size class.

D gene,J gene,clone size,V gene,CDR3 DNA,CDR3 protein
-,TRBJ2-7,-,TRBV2,TGTGCCAGCAGGGCTAGCGAACCCTACGAGCAGTACTTC,CASRASEPYEQYF
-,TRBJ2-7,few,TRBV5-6,TGTGCCAGCAGCTTGCGGGCAGGGAATAAAGAGCAGTACTTC,CASSLRAGNKEQYF
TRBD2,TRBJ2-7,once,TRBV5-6,TGTGCCAGCAGCTTCTTTTTCCGGGAGGGCCTCTACGAGCAGTACTTC,CASSFFFREGLYEQYF
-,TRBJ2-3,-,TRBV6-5,TGTGCCAGCAGTTACTCCGGACTTCTAGATACGCAGTATTTT,CASSYSGLLDTQYF
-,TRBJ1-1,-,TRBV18,TGTGCCAGCTCACTAGGGCGAGGAGGCACTGAAGCTTTCTTT,CASSLGRGGTEAFF
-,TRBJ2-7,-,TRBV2,TGTGCCAGCGTCCAGGGTATACAGTACTTC,CASVQGIQYF
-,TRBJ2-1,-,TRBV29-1,TGCAGCGTCTCCCCGGGGTACAATGAGCAGTTCTTC,CSVSPGYNEQFF
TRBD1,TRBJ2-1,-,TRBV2,TGTGCCAGTGAAGGGACAGTCACTTACAATGAGCAGTTCTTC,CASEGTVTYNEQFF
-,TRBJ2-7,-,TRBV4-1,TGCGCCAGCAGCCACCCAAGGGGAGGAAAGGAAAACTCCTACGAGCAGTACTTC,CASSHPRGGKENSYEQYF
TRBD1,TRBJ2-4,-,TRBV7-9,TGTGCCAGCAGCTACGGACAGGGGGATGGGGGCATTCAGTACTTC,CASSYGQGDGGIQYF
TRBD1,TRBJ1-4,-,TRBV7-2,TGTGCCAGCAGCTTACTGACAGGGAATGCTGAAAAACTGTTTTTT,CASSLLTGNAEKLFF
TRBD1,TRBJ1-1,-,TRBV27,TGTGCCAGCAGTTCCCCCGACAGGGGAGACACTGAAGCTTTCTTT,CASSSPDRGDTEAFF
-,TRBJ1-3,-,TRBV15,TGTGCCACCAGTACAGGGTTATCTGGAAACACCATATATTTT,CATSTGLSGNTIYF
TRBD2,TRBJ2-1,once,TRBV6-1,TGTGCCAGCAGTGGGGGGGGACTAGCGGGAGGCCGGGGACAGTTCTTC,CASSGGGLAGGRGQFF
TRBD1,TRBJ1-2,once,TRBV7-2,TGTGCCAGCAGCTTACGAGGACAGGGCGCTGGCTACACCTTC,CASSLRGQGAGYTF
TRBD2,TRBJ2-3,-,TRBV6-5,TGTGCCAGCCTCGAGCGGGGGCGGGATACGCAGTATTTT,CASLERGRDTQYF
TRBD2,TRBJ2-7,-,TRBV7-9,TGTGCCAGCAGCTTAGCCCTAGCGGGAGTGGAGCAGTACTTC,CASSLALAGVEQYF
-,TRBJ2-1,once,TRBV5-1,TGCGCCAGCAGCTTGCTTAGTTCCACAGGCTCCTACAATGAGCAGTTCTTC,CASSLLSSTGSYNEQFF
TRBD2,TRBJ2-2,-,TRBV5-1,TGCGCCAGCAGCAGCGGGAGTTCGGACACCGGGGAGCTGTTTTTT,CASSSGSSDTGELFF
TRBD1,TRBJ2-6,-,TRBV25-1,TGTGCCAGCAGCAGGGGGACAGGGGCCTCTGGGGCCAACGTCCTGACTTTC,CASSRGTGASGANVLTF
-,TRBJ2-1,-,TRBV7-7,TGTGCCAGCAGCCGCGGGACTCCCGGAGCTGAGCAGTTCTTC,CASSRGTPGAEQFF
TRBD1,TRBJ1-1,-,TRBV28,TGTGCCAGCACCATAGGGGACAGAGTGAACACTGAAGCTTTCTTT,CASTIGDRVNTEAFF
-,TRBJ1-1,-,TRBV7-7,TGTGCCAGCAGCCCTCAAGAGGGCACTGAAGCTTTCTTT,CASSPQEGTEAFF
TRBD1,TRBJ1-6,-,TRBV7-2,TGTGCCAGCAGGGCTCGGGGACAGAGCTCCTATAATTCACCCCTCCACTTT,CASRARGQSSYNSPLHF
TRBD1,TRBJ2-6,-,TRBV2,TGTGCCAGCAGGCCTCCGGGACAGGGGAGCTCTGGGGCCAACGTCCTGACTTTC,CASRPPGQGSSGANVLTF